These 17 T cell receptor beta chains share one sample of origin, sequenced in a study of T cell responses to AZD1222 COVID-19 vaccine. Here immunoSEQ multiplex PCR was the method, and the copy in TCRdb shows in-frame clones only, minus some. This table holds over 150,000 clones, around 92% found once. The sample in question was peripheral blood, obtained on day 0 of AZD1222 vaccination. Receptor source: an adult in good health.

V gene TRBV11-2 combines with J gene TRBJ1-4, with TRBD1 matching over 11 bases. Germline assignment: CDR1 SGHAT and CDR2 FQNNGV. The CDR3 covers 17 residues. Trimming cost V 4 bases and J 8 bases; bases outside gene matches: 12. CDR3 region: CASSWAGTGGKGEKLFF. The CDR3 nucleotides read TGTGCCAGCAGCTGGGCCGGGACAGGGGGAAAAGGCGAAAAACTGTTTTTT.

This chain uses TRBV3-1 (or the pseudogene TRBV3-2) with TRBJ1-5; tentative D call: TRBD1 (5 bases). Germline CDR1 reads LGHDT; CDR2 reads YNNKEL (reference sequence). The CDR3 covers 14 residues. The V gene lost 4 bases and the J gene lost 4 bases, with 11 bases spanning the gap. As DNA, the CDR3 is TGTGCCAGCAGCCTTGGGACGGGGAATCAGCCCCAGCATTTT. Encoded protein: CASSLGTGNQPQHF.

This chain joins TRBV7-2 and TRBJ1-1; maybe TRBD1 (5 bases). V lost 1 base and J 1 base, leaving 10 bases between the germline ends. In germline, CDR1 is SGHTA, CDR2 FQGNSA. The CDR3 loop spans 15 amino acids. CDR3 residues: CASSLVGRENTEAFF. The DNA for the CDR3 is TGTGCCAGCAGCTTAGTAGGCAGGGAGAACACTGAAGCTTTCTTT.

The chain carries TRBV2 and TRBJ1-1; no clear D. The V and J ends lost 4 bases and 0 bases respectively, with 12 bases between them. The germline CDR1 and CDR2 sequences are SNHLY and FYNNEI. The CDR3 totals 15 residues. This chain's CDR3 is CASSAGGQMNTEAFF. DNA of the CDR3: TGTGCCAGCAGTGCAGGAGGTCAAATGAACACTGAAGCTTTCTTT.

V and J are TRBV7-9 and TRBJ1-1; D remains ambiguous. V lost 5 bases and J 4 bases, leaving 11 bases between the germline ends. CDR3 length: 13 residues. Germline-derived CDR1 and CDR2 are SEHNR and FQNEAQ (reference sequence). The CDR3, as DNA: TGTGCCAGCAGCAACCGGGAAGTCACTGAAGCTTTCTTT. This encodes CASSNREVTEAFF.

The V gene is TRBV19, the J gene TRBJ1-4; 7 bases map to TRBD1. This CDR3 is built from 15 residues. Germline trimming cut 4 bases from V and 5 bases from J; bases unmatched to any gene: 7. CDR1 is LNHDA, CDR2 SQIVND, per germline (reference sequence). CDR3 loop: CASSTYRGENEKLFF. The CDR3 bases are TGTGCCAGTAGTACTTACAGGGGTGAAAATGAAAAACTGTTTTTT.

The chain employs TRBV18 and TRBJ1-2, with D possibly matching TRBD1 (6 bases). The CDR3 contains 12 residues. The V end was cut by 5 bases, the J end by 8 bases, with 12 bases between. From germline, CDR1 is KGHSH and CDR2 LQKENI. The CDR3 protein is CASSAGADGYTF. The CDR3 bases are TGTGCCAGCTCAGCAGGGGCGGACGGCTACACCTTC.

The gene calls are TRBV4-1 and TRBJ2-1, with D perhaps TRBD2 (5 bases). The CDR3 contains 15 residues. Trimming stripped 3 bases from V and 8 bases from J, with 17 bases between. Germline V gene lookup returns CDR1 MGHRA and CDR2 YSYEKL. The CDR3 loop is CASSHAPRRVHEQFF. CDR3 nucleotides: TGCGCCAGCAGCCATGCTCCCCGGCGGGTCCATGAGCAGTTCTTC.

V and J are TRBV24-1 and TRBJ1-5, with D uncertain. CDR3 length: 18 amino acids. Germline values: CDR1 KGHDR, CDR2 SFDVKD. Trimming stripped 5 bases from V and 0 bases from J, with 19 bases between. CDR3 sequence reads: CATSGCGHAVYSNQPQHF. The CDR3 DNA reads TGTGCCACCAGTGGGTGCGGGCATGCCGTTTATAGCAATCAGCCCCAGCATTTT.

The gene calls are TRBV27 and TRBJ1-3; no definite D call. In germline, CDR1 is MNHEY, CDR2 SMNVEV (reference sequence). Trimming cost V 0 bases and J 4 bases, with 10 bases left between them. This CDR3 comprises 15 residues. CDR3 residues: CASSLSRDTGNTIYF. In DNA form, the CDR3 reads TGTGCCAGCAGTTTATCTCGGGATACGGGAAACACCATATATTTT.

The CDR3 is CASSLGSEQYF. DNA of the CDR3: TGTGCCAGCAGCCTCGGTTCAGAGCAGTACTTC. The chain uses TRBV6-5 and TRBJ2-7, with D unclear. The length of the CDR3 is 11 residues. Germline V gene lookup returns CDR1 MNHEY and CDR2 SVGAGI. V was clipped by 6 bases and J by 7 bases, with 10 bases between them.

The V and J genes are TRBV6-5 and TRBJ1-1; D not resolved. The CDR3 sequence is 13 residues long. Germline V gene lookup returns CDR1 MNHEY and CDR2 SVGAGI. Between the trimmed V and J ends, which lost 6 bases and 5 bases, there was a span of 13 bases. In nucleotides, the CDR3 is TGTGCCAGCAGCCATCGGGCTGGAACTGAAGCTTTCTTT. This codes for CASSHRAGTEAFF.

The CDR3 nucleotides are TGTGCCAGCAGTCCAATCGACAGGGCGAACTACGAGCAGTACTTC. Encoded protein: CASSPIDRANYEQYF. The chain is built from TRBV27 and TRBJ2-7, with 7 bases lining up with TRBD1. The CDR3 extends over 15 amino acids. The germline CDR1 and CDR2 sequences are MNHEY and SMNVEV (reference sequence). After removal of 5 bases from V and 3 bases from J, the junction contained 10 bases not matched to a gene.

The rearrangement uses TRBV27 and TRBJ2-2; D not certain. CDR1 MNHEY and CDR2 SMNVEV come from the germline V gene (reference sequence). The ends were cut back, 8 bases at V and 4 bases at J, with 11 bases in the middle. CDR3 length: 13 amino acids. CDR3 protein: CASLEGFTGELFF. CDR3 nucleotides: TGTGCCAGCCTGGAAGGATTCACCGGGGAGCTGTTTTTT.

CDR3 loop: CATAILGINEQFF. The CDR3 DNA follows: TGTGCCACCGCAATACTGGGGATTAATGAGCAGTTCTTC. The chain combines TRBV19 with TRBJ2-1; D remains ambiguous. Germline lookup yields CDR1 LNHDA and CDR2 SQIVND (reference sequence). Trimming left V 10 bases short and J 7 bases short, with 17 bases between. CDR3 size: 13 residues. Variable domain in full (rest from reference TRBV19 and TRBJ2-1): DGGITQSPKYLFRKEGQNVTLSCEQNLNHDAMYWYRQDPGQGLRLIYYSQIVNDFQKGDIAEGYSVSREKKESFPLTVTSAQKNPTAFYLCATAILGINEQFFGPGTRLTVL.

The rearrangement joins TRBV7-9 to TRBJ2-3; D not resolved. Germline CDR1 is SEHNR and CDR2 is FQNEAQ (reference sequence). Trimming stripped 4 bases from V and 3 bases from J, with 8 bases between. The CDR3 length is 13 residues. CDR3: CASSSVITDTQYF. CDR3 in DNA: TGTGCCAGCAGCTCCGTTATAACAGATACGCAGTATTTT.

The genes are TRBV3-1 (or the pseudogene TRBV3-2) and TRBJ2-2; 8 bases agree with TRBD2. The V and J ends lost 4 bases and 4 bases, in that order; junction bases with no gene match: 5. Per the germline V gene, CDR1 is LGHDT and CDR2 is YNNKEL (reference sequence). The CDR3 is 15 amino acids. CDR3 residues: CASSPRLALTGELFF. CDR3 DNA: TGTGCCAGCAGCCCGCGACTAGCGCTCACCGGGGAGCTGTTTTTT.